This record concerns one T cell receptor (beta chain) sequence. Clones were read by immunoSEQ multiplex PCR, and TCRdb kept only the in-frame ones, dropping some. The table has 140,000 to 150,000 clones, 60% to 85% seen once; the top ten hold 16%. These data belong to a study of blood T cell repertoires in COVID-19. Turning to the study itself: Samples representing acute and convalescent COVID-19 were sourced from the United States, Italy and Spain. PBMCs, B-cell-depleted T cells, or T cells were the source of the cDNA or gDNA that made up the material.

The CDR3 has 15 amino acids. Per germline, CDR1 SGHRS and CDR2 YFSETQ. V lost 3 bases and J lost 5; bases outside the gene matches: 7. This TCR was recovered from a man over 45 with acute or convalescent COVID-19. The sequenced material came from peripheral blood. This rearrangement joins TRBV5-1 to TRBJ2-5; 10 nucleotides agree with TRBD2. The CDR3 sequence: CASSWSGGASETQYF. DNA of the CDR3: TGCGCCAGCAGCTGGAGCGGGGGGGCCTCTGAGACCCAGTACTTC.